Below, 6 T cell receptor beta chains from the same sample are listed, as sequenced in a study of OX40 agonist ivuxolimab in advanced cancers. Some clones are missing from TCRdb's copy, which holds only in-frame ones; the method was immunoSEQ multiplex PCR. This sample has approximately 70,000 clones; approximately 88% occur once, and the top ten carry around 0.56%. The specimen was CD4+ or CD8+ T cells sorted from blood, collected in a trial of the OX40 agonist ivuxolimab. These receptors were collected from an adult with an advanced solid tumor such as melanoma, head and neck, liver or kidney cancer.

The chain employs TRBV9 and TRBJ2-1, with D perhaps matching TRBD2 (6 bases). From germline, CDR1 is SGDLS and CDR2 YYNGEE. V lost 4 bases, J lost 10 bases, and 12 bases lay in between. This CDR3 contains 12 residues. The CDR3 loop is CASSSPGGEQFF. CDR3 DNA sequence: TGTGCCAGCAGCTCACCTGGAGGGGAGCAGTTCTTC.

The J gene is TRBJ2-7, the V gene TRBV6-5; 9 nucleotides agree with TRBD1. The junction had 8 bases not matched to a gene; V was cut back by 5 bases and J by 6 bases. The CDR3 has 14 residues. The V gene's germline CDR1 is MNHEY and CDR2 SVGAGI. The CDR3 sequence is CASSSRDRVAEQYF. Here the CDR3 DNA reads TGTGCCAGCAGTAGTAGGGACAGGGTAGCCGAGCAGTACTTC.

This chain joins TRBV11-2 and TRBJ2-3; 8 bases align to TRBD2. The germline V gene encodes CDR1 SGHAT and CDR2 FQNNGV. V lost 5 bases and J lost 11; bases outside the gene matches: 9. The CDR3 loop spans 13 amino acids. DNA for the CDR3: TGTGCCAGCAGCCCGATGCGGGGGGCTATGCAGTATTTT. Translating gives CASSPMRGAMQYF.

V is TRBV5-1 and J is TRBJ1-4; 7 nucleotides agree with TRBD1. Trimming cost V 4 bases and J 0 bases; bases outside gene matches: 6. Germline-derived CDR1 and CDR2 are SGHRS and YFSETQ. This CDR3 spans 16 amino acids. The CDR3 bases are TGCGCCAGCAGCCTGGGACAGCTTGCAACTAATGAAAAACTGTTTTTT. This encodes CASSLGQLATNEKLFF.

The sample holds one count of this clone. The chain has TRBV19 and TRBJ2-7; 9 bases line up with TRBD1. CDR1 LNHDA and CDR2 SQIVND come from the germline V gene (reference sequence). V trimming: 6 bases; J trimming: 3 bases; junction bases outside the gene matches: 9. The CDR3 loop spans 15 amino acids. Here the CDR3 DNA reads TGTGCCAGTAGACGCTCGGGACAGGGAGTCTACGAGCAGTACTTC. Its translation is CASRRSGQGVYEQYF.

The chain joins TRBV4-1 to TRBJ1-5; D remains ambiguous. Germline values: CDR1 MGHRA, CDR2 YSYEKL. The CDR3 runs to 15 residues. V shed 0 bases and J shed 7 bases, with 13 bases lying between them. CDR3 protein: CASSQEGTIRQPQHF. The CDR3 region has the DNA TGCGCCAGCAGCCAAGAGGGAACTATAAGGCAGCCCCAGCATTTT.